Detailed here is one T cell receptor (beta chain). Its antigen is as yet unknown. Treatment of the sample: about 20 received Ad26.COV2.S at low or high dose, single or two shots; roughly five received placebo; per-sample allocation not given. The investigators took samples on day 63 after the first vaccine or placebo injection. Vaccine was an Ad26 vector expressing Wuhan-strain SARS-CoV-2 spike. The data belong to a study of Ad26.COV2.S vaccination and SARS-CoV-2 variants. Study information: Ad26.COV2.S given intramuscularly, once or twice 56 days apart.

General study results and limits: Vaccinated individuals (as opposed to placebo recipients) had higher spike-specific TCR breadth.

The CDR3 totals 16 residues. V was pared by 3 bases and J by 4 bases, with 5 bases of the junction left unmatched. The germline V gene encodes CDR1 DFQATT and CDR2 SNEGSKA (reference sequence). The method was immunoSEQ multiplex PCR; TCRdb's version includes in-frame clones alone and lacks a portion of them. This sample carries more than 300,000 clones, 86% of them seen once, and the ten largest clones take over 8.5%. This clonotype was obtained from a person aged 18-60 years who received the Ad26.COV2.S COVID-19 vaccine or a placebo. The specimen was peripheral blood, collected in a trial of Ad26.COV2.S vaccine versus placebo. The chain carries TRBV20-1 and TRBJ1-6; 11 bases fit TRBD1. CDR3 coding DNA: TGCAGTGCTAGTTTCCGGGACAGGGGGTATAATTCACCCCTCCACTTT. Its protein product is CSASFRDRGYNSPLHF.